This record covers a single TCR beta chain. Many counts were recorded for this clonotype. No antigen is known for it. No qualities accompany the bases; no much larger clone lies one base away. The data originate from a study of response to subunit inactivated influenza vaccine (dated by TCRdb to 2016 to 2018). With respect to the entire study: Deep quantitative T cell receptor repertoire profiling was used in the study to track responses to a trivalent subunit inactivated influenza vaccine.

What the authors observed across the whole study: The authors proposed that each seasonal influenza vaccination may bring in only a limited number of new T cells.

Library preparation was by RT-PCR. The sample was run on an Illumina HiSeq 2500. TCRdb trimmed the raw reads at Q25, called clones with MiXCR and kept productive beta chains. Every entry covers one CDR3 protein and lists the most common genes and DNA from its rows. A total of about 520,000 distinct CDR3 sequences appear in this sample, 7.2% of them only once. The ten largest clones capture around 13% of the sample. The germline V gene specifies SGHTA as CDR1 and FQGNSA as CDR2. Measured from the cysteine to the phenylalanine, the CDR3 is 15 residues long. The CDR3 DNA has 45 bases and is translated from base 1. Here V drops 1 base and J drops 3 bases, and the junction holds 4 bases not matched to any gene.

The TCR sequence derives from a man aged 50 to 75 who received an inactivated influenza vaccine. Donor details come from another sample of the same person, matched by shared clones. Sample: PBMCs from blood, taken less than 30 months after vaccination. Recombination joined TRBV7-2 with TRBJ2-7; 9 middle bases align to TRBD2. The DNA reads TGTGCCAGCAGCTTAGTCGCGGGAGGGGGCTACGAGCAGTACTTC. This translates into CASSLVAGGGYEQYF.